This TCR beta chain was recovered during a study of shared clonotypes between healthy human individuals. In the case of this clone: As yet, its antigen is unknown.

Findings and caveats of the study: It was the non-shared clonotypes that had lower generation probabilities than clonotypes shared by all four donors.

V was clipped by 3 bases and J by 4 bases; unmatched bases: 7. The CDR3 extends over 15 amino acids. In germline, CDR1 is SGHRS, CDR2 YFSETQ. Recent vaccinations or acute infections were absent in the healthy HIV-negative adult donors. The authors distributed each subset's genomic DNA evenly over several immunoSEQ plates. Sorted-subset replicate PCRs used approximately 200 ng of genomic DNA. This amount corresponded to 33,000 or so T cell genomes. Only in-frame clones appear in the TCRdb table, and some are missing; sequencing was by immunoSEQ multiplex PCR. The sample holds approximately 2.4 million clones; around 95% are singletons and the top ten take around 0.13%.

This TCR was recovered from a man aged 18-30 years in good health. The sample taken for sequencing was naive CD4+ T cells sorted from blood. Subset denoted: CD45RA+ positively selected. The chain links TRBV5-1 to TRBJ2-5; 9 bases agree with TRBD1. The CDR3 region has the DNA TGCGCCAGCAGCTGGAATAGACAGGGGGGAGAGACCCAGTACTTC. Protein product: CASSWNRQGGETQYF.